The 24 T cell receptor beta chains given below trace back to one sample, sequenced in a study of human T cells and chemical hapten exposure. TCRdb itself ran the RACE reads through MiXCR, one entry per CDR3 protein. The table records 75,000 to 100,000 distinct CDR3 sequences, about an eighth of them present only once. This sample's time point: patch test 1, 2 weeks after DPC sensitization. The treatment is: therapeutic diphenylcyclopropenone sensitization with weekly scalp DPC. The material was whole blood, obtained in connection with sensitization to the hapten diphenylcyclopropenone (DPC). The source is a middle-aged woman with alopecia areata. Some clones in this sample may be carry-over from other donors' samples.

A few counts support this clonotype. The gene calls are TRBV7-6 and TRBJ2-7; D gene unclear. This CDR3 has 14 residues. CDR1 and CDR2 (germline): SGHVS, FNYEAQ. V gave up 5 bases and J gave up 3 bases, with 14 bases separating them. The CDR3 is CASSLKTGYYEQYF. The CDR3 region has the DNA TGTGCCAGCAGCCTAAAGACCGGCTACTACGAGCAGTACTTC.

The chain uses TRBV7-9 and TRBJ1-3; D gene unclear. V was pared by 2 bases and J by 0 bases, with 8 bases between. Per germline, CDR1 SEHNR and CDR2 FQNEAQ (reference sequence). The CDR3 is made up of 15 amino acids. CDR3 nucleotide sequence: TGTGCCAGCAGCTTACGGGCCGGCTCTGGAAACACCATATATTTT. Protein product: CASSLRAGSGNTIYF.

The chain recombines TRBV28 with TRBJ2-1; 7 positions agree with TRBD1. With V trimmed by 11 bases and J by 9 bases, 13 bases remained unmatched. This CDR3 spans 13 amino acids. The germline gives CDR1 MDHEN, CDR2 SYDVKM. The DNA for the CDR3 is TGTGCCGCGTCCGGGACAGACAGTCCTGAGCAGTTCTTC. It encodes CAASGTDSPEQFF.

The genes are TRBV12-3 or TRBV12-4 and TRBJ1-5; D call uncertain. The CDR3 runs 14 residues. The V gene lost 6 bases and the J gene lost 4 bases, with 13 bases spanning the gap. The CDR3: CASSPSGLNQPQHF. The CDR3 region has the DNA TGTGCCAGCAGCCCGTCGGGGTTAAATCAGCCCCAGCATTTT.

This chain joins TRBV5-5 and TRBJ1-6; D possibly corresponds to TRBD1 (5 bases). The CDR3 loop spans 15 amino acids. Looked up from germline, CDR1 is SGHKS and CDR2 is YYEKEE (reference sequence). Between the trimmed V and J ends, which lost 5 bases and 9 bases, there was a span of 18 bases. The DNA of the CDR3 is TGTGCCAGCAGATATAACCCACAGGCGAGTTCACCCCTCCACTTT. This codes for CASRYNPQASSPLHF.

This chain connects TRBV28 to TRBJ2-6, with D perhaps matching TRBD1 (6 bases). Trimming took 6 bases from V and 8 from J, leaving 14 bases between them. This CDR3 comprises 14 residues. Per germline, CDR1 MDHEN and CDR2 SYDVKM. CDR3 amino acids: CASSSNRVPNVLTF. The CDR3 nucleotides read TGTGCCAGCAGCTCTAACAGGGTTCCCAACGTCCTGACTTTC.

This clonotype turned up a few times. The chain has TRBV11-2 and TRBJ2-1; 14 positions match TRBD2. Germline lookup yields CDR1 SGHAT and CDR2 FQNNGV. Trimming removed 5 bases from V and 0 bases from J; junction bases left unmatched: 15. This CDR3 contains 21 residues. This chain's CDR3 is CASSPRLAGGPGVSSYNEQFF. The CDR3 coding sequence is TGTGCCAGCAGCCCCCGACTAGCGGGAGGGCCTGGGGTCAGCTCCTACAATGAGCAGTTCTTC. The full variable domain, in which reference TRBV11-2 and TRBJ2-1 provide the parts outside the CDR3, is EAGVAQSPRYKIIEKRQSVAFWCNPISGHATLYWYQQILGQGPKLLIQFQNNGVVDDSQLPKDRFSAERLKGVDSTLKIQPAKLEDSAVYLCASSPRLAGGPGVSSYNEQFFGPGTRLTVL.

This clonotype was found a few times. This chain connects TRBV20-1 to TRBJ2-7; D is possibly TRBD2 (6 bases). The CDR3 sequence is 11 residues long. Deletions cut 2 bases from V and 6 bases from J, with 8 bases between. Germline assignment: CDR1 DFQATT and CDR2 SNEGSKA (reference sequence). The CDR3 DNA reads TGCAGTGCTAGAACTAGCCCCGAGCAGTACTTC. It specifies CSARTSPEQYF.

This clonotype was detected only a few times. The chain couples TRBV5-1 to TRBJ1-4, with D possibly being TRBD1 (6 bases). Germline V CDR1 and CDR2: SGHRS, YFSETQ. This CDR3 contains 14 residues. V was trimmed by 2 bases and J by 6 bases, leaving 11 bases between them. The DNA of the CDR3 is TGCGCCAGCAGCTTCGGGGGGCCGGATGAAAAACTGTTTTTT. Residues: CASSFGGPDEKLFF. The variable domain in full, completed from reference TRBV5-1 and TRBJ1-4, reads KAGVTQTPRYLIKTRGQQVTLSCSPISGHRSVSWYQQTPGQGLQFLFEYFSETQRNKGNFPGRFSGRQFSNSRSEMNVSTLELGDSALYLCASSFGGPDEKLFFGSGTQLSVL.

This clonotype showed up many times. CDR3 loop: CASRRRGQVNEKLFF. Here the CDR3 DNA reads TGTGCCAGCAGGCGGAGGGGGCAGGTTAATGAAAAACTGTTTTTT. The V gene is TRBV12-3 or TRBV12-4, the J gene TRBJ1-4, with 7 bases aligning to TRBD1. J was trimmed by 4 bases and V by 6 bases; bases with no gene match: 8. The CDR3 totals 15 residues.

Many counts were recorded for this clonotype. The chain's CDR3 is CASKAGTYGYTF. For the CDR3, the DNA is TGTGCCAGCAAGGCAGGGACCTATGGCTACACCTTC. The chain carries TRBV28 and TRBJ1-2; the D gene is possibly TRBD1 (5 bases). CDR1 MDHEN and CDR2 SYDVKM come from the germline V gene. CDR3 size: 12 residues. V dropped 7 bases and J dropped 4 bases, with 10 bases sitting between them.

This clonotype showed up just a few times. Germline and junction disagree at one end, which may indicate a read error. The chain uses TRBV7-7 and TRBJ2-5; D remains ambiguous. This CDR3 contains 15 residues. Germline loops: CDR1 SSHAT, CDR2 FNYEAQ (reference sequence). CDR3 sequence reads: CASSSGRTSQETQYF. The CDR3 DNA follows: TGTGCTAGCAGCTCCGGACGAACCTCCCAAGAGACCCAGTACTTC.

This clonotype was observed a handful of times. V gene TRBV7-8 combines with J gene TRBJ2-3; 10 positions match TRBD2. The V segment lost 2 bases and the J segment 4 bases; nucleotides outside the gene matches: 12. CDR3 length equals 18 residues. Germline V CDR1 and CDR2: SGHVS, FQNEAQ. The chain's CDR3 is CASSLLAGEGFGPDTQYF. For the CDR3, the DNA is TGTGCCAGCAGCTTACTAGCGGGAGAAGGTTTCGGGCCAGATACGCAGTATTTT.

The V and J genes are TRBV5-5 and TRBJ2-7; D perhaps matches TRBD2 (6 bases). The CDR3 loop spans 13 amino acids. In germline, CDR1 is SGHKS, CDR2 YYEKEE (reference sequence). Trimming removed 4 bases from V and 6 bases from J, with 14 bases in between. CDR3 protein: CASSPEGPREQYF. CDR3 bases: TGTGCCAGCAGCCCGGAGGGCCCGCGCGAGCAGTACTTC.

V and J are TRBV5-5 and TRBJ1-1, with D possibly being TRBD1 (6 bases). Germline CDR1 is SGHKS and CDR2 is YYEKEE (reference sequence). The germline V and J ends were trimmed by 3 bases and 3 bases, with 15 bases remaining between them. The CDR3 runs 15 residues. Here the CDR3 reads CASSWGAEGHTEAFF. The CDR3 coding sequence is TGTGCCAGCAGCTGGGGGGCTGAGGGTCACACTGAAGCTTTCTTT.

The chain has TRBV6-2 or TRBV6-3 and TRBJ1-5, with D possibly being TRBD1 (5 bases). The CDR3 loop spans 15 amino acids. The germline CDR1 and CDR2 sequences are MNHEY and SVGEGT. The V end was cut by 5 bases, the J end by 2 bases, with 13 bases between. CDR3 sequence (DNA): TGTGCCAGCAGTGGGCAGGGAGCGGGCAATCAGCCCCAGCATTTT. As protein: CASSGQGAGNQPQHF.

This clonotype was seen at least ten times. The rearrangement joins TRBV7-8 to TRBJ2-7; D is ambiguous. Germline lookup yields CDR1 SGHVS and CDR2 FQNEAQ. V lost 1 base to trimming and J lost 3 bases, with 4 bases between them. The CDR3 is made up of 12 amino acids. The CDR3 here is CASSLDHYEQYF. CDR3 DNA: TGTGCCAGCAGCTTAGACCACTACGAGCAGTACTTC.

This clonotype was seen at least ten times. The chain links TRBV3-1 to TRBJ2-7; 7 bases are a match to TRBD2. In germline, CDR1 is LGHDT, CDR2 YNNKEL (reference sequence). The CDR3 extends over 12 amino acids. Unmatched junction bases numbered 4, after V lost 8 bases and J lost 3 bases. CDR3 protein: CASSRGDYEQYF. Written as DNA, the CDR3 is TGTGCCAGCTCCCGGGGGGACTACGAGCAGTACTTC.

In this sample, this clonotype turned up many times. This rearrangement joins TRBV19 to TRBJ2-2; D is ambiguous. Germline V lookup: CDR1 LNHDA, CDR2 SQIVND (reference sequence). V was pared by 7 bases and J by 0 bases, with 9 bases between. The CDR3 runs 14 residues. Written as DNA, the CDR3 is TGTGCCAGTATGGAAGTGGCGAACACCGGGGAGCTGTTTTTT. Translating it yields CASMEVANTGELFF.

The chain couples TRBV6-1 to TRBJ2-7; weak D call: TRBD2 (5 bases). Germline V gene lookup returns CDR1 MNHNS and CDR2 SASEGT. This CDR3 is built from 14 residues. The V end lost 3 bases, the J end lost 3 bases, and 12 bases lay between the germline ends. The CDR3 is CASSEGSWRYEQYF. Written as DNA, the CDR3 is TGTGCCAGCAGTGAGGGGAGCTGGCGCTACGAGCAGTACTTC.

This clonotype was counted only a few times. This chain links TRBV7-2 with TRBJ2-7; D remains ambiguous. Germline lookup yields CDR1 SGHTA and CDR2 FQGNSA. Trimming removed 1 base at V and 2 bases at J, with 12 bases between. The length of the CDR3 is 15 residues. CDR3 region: CASSLEGSSPYEQYF. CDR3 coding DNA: TGTGCCAGCAGCTTAGAGGGCAGCTCGCCCTACGAGCAGTACTTC. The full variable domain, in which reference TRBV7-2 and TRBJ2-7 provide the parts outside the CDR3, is GAGVSQSPSNKVTEKGKDVELRCDPISGHTALYWYRQSLGQGLEFLIYFQGNSAPDKSGLPSDRFSAERTGGSVSTLTIQRTQQEDSAVYLCASSLEGSSPYEQYFGPGTRLTVT.

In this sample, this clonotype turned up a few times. The CDR3 protein is CASSLLAGGDEQFF. The CDR3 nucleotides are TGTGCCAGCAGTTTACTAGCGGGAGGGGATGAGCAGTTCTTC. The chain has TRBV12-3 or TRBV12-4 and TRBJ2-1; 12 nucleotides line up with TRBD2. The CDR3 runs to 14 residues. V dropped 2 bases and J dropped 8; count of bases not matched to a gene: 1.

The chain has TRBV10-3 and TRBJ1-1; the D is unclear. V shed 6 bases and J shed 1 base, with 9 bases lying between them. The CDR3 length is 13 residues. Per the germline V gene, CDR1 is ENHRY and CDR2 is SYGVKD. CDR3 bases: TGTGCCATCAGGCGTCAGAGGAACACTGAAGCTTTCTTT. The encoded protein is CAIRRQRNTEAFF.

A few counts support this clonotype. Here the CDR3 reads CASRGTAQETQYF. The DNA for the CDR3 is TGTGCCAGCAGAGGGACAGCCCAAGAGACCCAGTACTTC. The rearrangement links TRBV6-5 to TRBJ2-5; 7 nucleotides align to TRBD1. Trimming took 6 bases from V and 1 from J; bases not matched to a gene: 2. The CDR3 is 13 residues long. CDR1 is MNHEY and CDR2 is SVGAGI in the germline V gene.